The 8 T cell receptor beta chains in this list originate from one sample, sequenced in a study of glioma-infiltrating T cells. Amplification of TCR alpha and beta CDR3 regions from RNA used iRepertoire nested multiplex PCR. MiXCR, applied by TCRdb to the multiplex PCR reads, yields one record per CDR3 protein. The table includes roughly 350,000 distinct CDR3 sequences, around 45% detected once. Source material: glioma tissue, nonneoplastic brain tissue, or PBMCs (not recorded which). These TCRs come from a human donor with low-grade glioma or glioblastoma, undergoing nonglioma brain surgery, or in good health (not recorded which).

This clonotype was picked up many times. This CDR3 is CASSPWFASSYEQYF. CDR3 bases: TGTGCCAGCAGTCCCTGGTTTGCGTCCTCCTACGAGCAGTACTTC. The V gene is TRBV27, the J gene TRBJ2-7; D is unclear. V dropped 5 bases and J dropped 0 bases, with 14 bases sitting between them. From germline, CDR1 is MNHEY and CDR2 SMNVEV (reference sequence). The CDR3 is 15 residues long.

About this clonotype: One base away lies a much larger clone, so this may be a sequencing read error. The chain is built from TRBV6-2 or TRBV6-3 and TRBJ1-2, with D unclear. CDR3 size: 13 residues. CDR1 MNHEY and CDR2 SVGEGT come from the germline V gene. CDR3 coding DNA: TGTGCCAGCGTTGGACCCGCAGCCGCTGGCTACATCTTC. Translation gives CASVGPAAAGYIF.

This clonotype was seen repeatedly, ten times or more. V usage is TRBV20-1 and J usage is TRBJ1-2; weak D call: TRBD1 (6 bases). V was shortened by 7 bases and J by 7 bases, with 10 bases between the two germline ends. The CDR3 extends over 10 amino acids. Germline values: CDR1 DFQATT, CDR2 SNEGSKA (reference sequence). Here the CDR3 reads CSGSGVGYTF. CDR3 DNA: TGCAGTGGATCAGGGGTTGGCTACACCTTC.

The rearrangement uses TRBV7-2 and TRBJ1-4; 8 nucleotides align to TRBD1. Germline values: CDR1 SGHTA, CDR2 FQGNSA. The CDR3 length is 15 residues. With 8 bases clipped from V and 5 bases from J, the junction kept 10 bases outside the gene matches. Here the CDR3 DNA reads TGTGCCAGCGGACCTTTTGACAGGGGCAATGAAAAACTGTTTTTT. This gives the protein CASGPFDRGNEKLFF.

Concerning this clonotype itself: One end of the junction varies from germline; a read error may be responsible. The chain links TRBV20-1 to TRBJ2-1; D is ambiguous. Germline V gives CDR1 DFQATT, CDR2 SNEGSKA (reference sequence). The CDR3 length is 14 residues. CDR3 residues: CSARELVVYNGQFF. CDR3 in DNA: TGCAGTGCTAGAGAGCTAGTGGTCTACAATGGGCAGTTCTTC.

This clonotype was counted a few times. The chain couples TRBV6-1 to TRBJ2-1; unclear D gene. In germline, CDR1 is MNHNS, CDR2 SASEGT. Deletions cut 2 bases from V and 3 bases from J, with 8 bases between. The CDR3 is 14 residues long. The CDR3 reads CASSESSYYNEQFF. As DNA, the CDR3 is TGTGCCAGCAGTGAAAGCAGTTACTACAATGAGCAGTTCTTC.

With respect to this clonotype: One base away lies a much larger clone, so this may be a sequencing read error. CDR3 loop: CASSEYGGSNHPQHF. In nucleotides, the CDR3 is TGTGCCAGCAGTGAATATGGGGGAAGCAATCATCCCCAGCATTTT. The gene calls are TRBV6-1 and TRBJ1-5, with a weak D call TRBD1 (5 bases). Germline CDR1 MNHNS, CDR2 SASEGT. This CDR3 has 15 residues.

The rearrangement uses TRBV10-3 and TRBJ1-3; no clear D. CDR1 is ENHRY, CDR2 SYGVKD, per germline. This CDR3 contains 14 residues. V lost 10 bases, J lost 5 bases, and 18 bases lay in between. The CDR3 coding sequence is TGTGCCACCATTCGGGTCTCTGTTAGAAACACCATATATTTT. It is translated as CATIRVSVRNTIYF.